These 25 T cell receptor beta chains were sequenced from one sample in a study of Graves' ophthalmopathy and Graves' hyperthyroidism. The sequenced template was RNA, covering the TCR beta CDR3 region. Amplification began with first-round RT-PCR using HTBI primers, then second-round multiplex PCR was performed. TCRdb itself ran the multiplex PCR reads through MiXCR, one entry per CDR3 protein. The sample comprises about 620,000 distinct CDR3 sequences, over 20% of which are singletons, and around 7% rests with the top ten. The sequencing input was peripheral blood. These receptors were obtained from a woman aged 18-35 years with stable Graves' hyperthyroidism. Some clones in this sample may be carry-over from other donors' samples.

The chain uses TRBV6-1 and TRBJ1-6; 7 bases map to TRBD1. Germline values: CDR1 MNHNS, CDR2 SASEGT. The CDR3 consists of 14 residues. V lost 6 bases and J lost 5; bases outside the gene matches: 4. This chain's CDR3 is CASRATGDNSPLHF. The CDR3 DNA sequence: TGTGCCAGCAGAGCCACAGGGGATAATTCACCCCTCCACTTT.

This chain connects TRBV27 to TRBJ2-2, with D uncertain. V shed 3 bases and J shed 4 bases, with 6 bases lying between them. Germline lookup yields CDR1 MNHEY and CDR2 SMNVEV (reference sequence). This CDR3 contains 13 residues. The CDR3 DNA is TGTGCCAGCAGTTTTGTCGTCACCGGGGAGCTGTTTTTT. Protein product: CASSFVVTGELFF.

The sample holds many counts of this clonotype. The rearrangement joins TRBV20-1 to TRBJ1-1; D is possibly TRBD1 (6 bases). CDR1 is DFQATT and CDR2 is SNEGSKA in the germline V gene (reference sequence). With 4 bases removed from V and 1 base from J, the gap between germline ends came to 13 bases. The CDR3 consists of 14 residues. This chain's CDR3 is CSATPGVSNTEAFF. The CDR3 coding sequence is TGCAGTGCTACCCCAGGGGTTTCGAACACTGAAGCTTTCTTT.

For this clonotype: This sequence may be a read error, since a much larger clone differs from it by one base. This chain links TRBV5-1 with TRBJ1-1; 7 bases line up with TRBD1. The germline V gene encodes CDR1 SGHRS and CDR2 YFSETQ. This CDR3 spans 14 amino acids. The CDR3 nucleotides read TGCGCCAGCAGCTTGGACCAGGGGGACACTGAAGCTTTGTTT. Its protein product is CASSLDQGDTEALF.

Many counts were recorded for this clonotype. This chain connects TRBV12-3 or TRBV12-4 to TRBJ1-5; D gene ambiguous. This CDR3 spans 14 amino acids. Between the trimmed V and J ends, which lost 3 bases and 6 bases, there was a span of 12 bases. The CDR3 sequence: CASSFMGIGQPQHF. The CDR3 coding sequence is TGTGCCAGCAGTTTTATGGGGATCGGTCAGCCCCAGCATTTT.

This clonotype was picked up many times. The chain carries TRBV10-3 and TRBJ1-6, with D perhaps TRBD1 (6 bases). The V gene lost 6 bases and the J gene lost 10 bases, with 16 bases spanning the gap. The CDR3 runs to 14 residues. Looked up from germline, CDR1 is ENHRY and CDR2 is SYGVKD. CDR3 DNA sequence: TGTGCCATCAGCGGGGGCAGGGCTGACTCACCCCTCCACTTT. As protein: CAISGGRADSPLHF.

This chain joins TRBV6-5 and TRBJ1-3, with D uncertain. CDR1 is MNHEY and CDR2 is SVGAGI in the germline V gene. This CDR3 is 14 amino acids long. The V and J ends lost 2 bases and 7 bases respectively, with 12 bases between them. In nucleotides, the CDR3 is TGTGCCAGCAGTTACCTTCGGTCGGAGAACACCATATATTTT. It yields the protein CASSYLRSENTIYF.

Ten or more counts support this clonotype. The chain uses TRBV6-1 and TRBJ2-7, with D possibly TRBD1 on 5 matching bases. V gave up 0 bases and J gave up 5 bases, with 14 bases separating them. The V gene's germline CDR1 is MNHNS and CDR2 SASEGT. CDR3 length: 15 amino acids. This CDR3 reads CASSEAGVGVHEQYF. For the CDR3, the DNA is TGTGCCAGCAGTGAAGCTGGTGTAGGGGTCCACGAGCAGTACTTC.

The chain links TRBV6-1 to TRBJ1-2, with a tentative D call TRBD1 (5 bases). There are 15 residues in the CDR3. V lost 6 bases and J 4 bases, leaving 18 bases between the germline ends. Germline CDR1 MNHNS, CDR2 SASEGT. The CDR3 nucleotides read TGTGCCAGCAGCTGGGGGAAGGGAACGGGCTATGGCTACACCTTC. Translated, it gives CASSWGKGTGYGYTF.

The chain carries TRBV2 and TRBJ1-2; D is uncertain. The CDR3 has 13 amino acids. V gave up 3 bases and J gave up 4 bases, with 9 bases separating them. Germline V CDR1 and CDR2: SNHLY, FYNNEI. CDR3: CASSDYGIYGYTF. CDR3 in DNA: TGTGCCAGCAGTGACTACGGGATCTATGGCTACACCTTC.

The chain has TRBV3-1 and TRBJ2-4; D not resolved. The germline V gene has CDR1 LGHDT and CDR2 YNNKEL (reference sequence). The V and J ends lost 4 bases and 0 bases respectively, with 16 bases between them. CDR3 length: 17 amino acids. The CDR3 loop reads CASSRSDSRIAKNIQYF. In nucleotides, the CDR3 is TGTGCCAGCAGCCGCTCAGACTCCAGAATAGCCAAAAACATTCAGTACTTC.

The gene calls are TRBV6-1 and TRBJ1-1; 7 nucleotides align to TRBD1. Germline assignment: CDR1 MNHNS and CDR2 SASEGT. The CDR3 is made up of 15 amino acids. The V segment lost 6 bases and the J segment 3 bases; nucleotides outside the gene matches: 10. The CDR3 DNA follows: TGTGCCAGCAGCGTGGGGAGGGGGCTTGACACTGAAGCTTTCTTT. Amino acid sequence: CASSVGRGLDTEAFF.

Here the CDR3 DNA reads TGTGCCAGCAGCCGGACTCCATTTCGCACCGGGGAGCTGTTTTTT. Translated: CASSRTPFRTGELFF. V gene TRBV12-3 or TRBV12-4 combines with J gene TRBJ2-2; perhaps TRBD2 as D (5 bases). The length of the CDR3 is 15 residues. Between the trimmed V and J ends, which lost 6 bases and 4 bases, there was a span of 15 bases.

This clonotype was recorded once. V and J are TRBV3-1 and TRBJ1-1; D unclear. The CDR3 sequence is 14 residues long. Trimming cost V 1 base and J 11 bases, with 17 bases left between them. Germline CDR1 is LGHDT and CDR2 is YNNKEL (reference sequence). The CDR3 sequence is CASSQAYDGDAAFF. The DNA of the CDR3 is TGTGCCAGCAGCCAAGCCTACGATGGAGACGCGGCTTTCTTT. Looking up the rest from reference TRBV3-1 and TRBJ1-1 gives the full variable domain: DTAVSQTPKYLVTQMGNDKSIKCEQNLGHDTMYWYKQDSKKFLKIMFSYNNKELIINETVPNRFSPKSPDKAHLNLHINSLELGDSAVYFCASSQAYDGDAAFFGQGTRLTVV.

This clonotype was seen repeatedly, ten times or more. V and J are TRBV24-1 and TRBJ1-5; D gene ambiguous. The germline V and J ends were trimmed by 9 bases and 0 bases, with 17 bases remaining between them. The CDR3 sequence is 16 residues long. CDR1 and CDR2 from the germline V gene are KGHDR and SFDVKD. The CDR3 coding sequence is TGTGCCACCGTGGAGTTGACGGCGGATAGCAATCAGCCCCAGCATTTT. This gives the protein CATVELTADSNQPQHF.

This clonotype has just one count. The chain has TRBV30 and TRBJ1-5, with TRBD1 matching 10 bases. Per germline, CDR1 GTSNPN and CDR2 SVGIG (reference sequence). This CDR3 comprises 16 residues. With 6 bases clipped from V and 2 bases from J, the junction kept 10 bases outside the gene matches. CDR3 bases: TGTGCCTGCTCCTCCGGGACAGGGGATCGCAATCAGCCCCAGCATTTT. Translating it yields CACSSGTGDRNQPQHF.

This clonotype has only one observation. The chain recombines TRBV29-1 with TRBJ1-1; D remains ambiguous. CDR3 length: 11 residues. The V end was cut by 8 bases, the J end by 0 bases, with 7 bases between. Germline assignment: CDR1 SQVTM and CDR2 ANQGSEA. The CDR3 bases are TGCAGCTCGGGTGTGAACACTGAAGCTTTCTTT. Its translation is CSSGVNTEAFF.

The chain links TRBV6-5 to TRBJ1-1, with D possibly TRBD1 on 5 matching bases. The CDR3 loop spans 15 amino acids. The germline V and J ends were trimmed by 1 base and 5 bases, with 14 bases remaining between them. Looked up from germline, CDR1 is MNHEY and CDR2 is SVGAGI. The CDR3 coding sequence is TGTGCCAGCAGTTACTTGGGGGGTTTAGGAACTGAAGCTTTCTTT. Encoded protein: CASSYLGGLGTEAFF.

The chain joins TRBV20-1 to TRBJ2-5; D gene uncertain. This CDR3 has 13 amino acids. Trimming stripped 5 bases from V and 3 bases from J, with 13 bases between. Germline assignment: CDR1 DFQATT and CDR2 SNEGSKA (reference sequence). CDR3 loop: CSAYFGLKETQYF. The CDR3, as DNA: TGCAGTGCTTATTTCGGGCTTAAAGAGACCCAGTACTTC.

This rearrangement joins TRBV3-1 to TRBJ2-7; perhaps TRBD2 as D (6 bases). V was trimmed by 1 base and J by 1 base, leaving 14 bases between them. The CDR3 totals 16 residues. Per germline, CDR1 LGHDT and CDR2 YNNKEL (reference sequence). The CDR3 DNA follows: TGTGCCAGCAGCCAAGGGAGCGGAGGGGTTTCCTACGAGCAGTACTTC. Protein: CASSQGSGGVSYEQYF.

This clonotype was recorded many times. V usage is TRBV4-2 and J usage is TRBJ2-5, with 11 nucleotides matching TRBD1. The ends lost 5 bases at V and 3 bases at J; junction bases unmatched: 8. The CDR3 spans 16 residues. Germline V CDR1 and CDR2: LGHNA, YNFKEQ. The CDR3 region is CASSSAPGQGEETQYF. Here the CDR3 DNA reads TGTGCCAGCAGCTCGGCGCCGGGACAGGGGGAAGAGACCCAGTACTTC.

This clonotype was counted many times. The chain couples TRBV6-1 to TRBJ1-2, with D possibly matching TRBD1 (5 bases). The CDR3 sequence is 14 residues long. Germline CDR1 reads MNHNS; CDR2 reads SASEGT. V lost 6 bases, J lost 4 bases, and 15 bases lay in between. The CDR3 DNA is TGTGCCAGCAGCGCCTACCGGGGCCCCTATGGCTACACCTTC. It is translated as CASSAYRGPYGYTF.

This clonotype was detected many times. Here the CDR3 reads CASSIDSLYGYTF. The CDR3 DNA follows: TGTGCCAGTAGTATAGACTCCCTTTATGGCTACACCTTC. The J gene is TRBJ1-2, the V gene TRBV19, with unresolved D. Trimming cost V 0 bases and J 5 bases, with 7 bases left between them. The CDR3 loop spans 13 amino acids. Germline-derived CDR1 and CDR2 are LNHDA and SQIVND (reference sequence).

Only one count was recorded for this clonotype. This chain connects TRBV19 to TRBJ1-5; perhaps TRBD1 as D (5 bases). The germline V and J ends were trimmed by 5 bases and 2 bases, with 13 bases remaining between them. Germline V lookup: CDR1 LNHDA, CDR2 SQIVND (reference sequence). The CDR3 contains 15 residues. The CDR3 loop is CASSYGGEGNQPQHF. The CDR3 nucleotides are TGTGCCAGTAGTTACGGGGGAGAAGGCAATCAGCCCCAGCATTTT.

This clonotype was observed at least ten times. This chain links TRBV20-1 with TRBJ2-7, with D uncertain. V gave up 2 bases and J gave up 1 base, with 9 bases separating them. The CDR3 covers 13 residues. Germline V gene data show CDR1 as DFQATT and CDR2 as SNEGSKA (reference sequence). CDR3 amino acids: CSARSGSSYEQYF. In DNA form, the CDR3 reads TGCAGTGCTAGATCCGGCAGTTCCTACGAGCAGTACTTC.